This T cell receptor beta chain was found in a study of OX40 agonist ivuxolimab in advanced cancers. The wider study: Treatment of patients was with ivuxolimab, an agonistic anti-OX40 (CD134) antibody.

Clones were sequenced by immunoSEQ multiplex PCR, and TCRdb holds only the in-frame ones, with some missing. The data hold some 100,000 clones, with about 88% observed a single time. Germline CDR1 is LGHNA and CDR2 is YSLEER. Losses at the gene ends were 2 bases for V and 4 bases for J; bases not matched to a gene: 6. The CDR3 contains 17 residues. Details on this clone: The target antigen is unknown.

General study results and limits: The authors also found low normalized T-cell clonal expansion in some nonresponders. At doses 0.1 to 3.0 mg/kg, CD4+ and CD8+ clones expanded.

The source material was CD4+ or CD8+ T cells sorted from blood, sampled in a trial of the OX40 agonist ivuxolimab. This rearrangement joins TRBV4-3 to TRBJ2-3, with 13 bases that match TRBD2. This TCR was sampled from an adult with an advanced solid tumor such as melanoma, head and neck, liver or kidney cancer. CDR3 in DNA: TGCGCCAGCAGCCAATCTACTAGCGGGAGGGAGGCAGATACGCAGTATTTT. It codes for CASSQSTSGREADTQYF.